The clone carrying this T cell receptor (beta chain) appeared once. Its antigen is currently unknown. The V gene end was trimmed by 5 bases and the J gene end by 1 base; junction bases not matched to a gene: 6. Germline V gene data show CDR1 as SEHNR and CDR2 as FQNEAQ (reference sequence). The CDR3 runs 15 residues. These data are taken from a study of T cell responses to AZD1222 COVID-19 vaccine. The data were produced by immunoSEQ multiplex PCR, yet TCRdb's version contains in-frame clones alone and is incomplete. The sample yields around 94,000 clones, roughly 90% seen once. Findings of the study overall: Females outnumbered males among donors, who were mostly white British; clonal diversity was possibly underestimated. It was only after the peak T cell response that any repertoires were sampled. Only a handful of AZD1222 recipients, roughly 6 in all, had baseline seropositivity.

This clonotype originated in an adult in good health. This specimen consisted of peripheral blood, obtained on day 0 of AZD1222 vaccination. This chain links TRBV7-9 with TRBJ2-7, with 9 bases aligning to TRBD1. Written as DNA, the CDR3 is TGTGCCAGCAGCCCGGGACAGGGAGGTTCCTACGAGCAGTACTTC. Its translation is CASSPGQGGSYEQYF.